The source of this T cell receptor beta chain is a study of shared clonotypes between healthy human individuals. Whole-study results and caveats: Sampling covered blood only; tissue repertoires likely differ.

Germline CDR1 KGHSH, CDR2 LQKENI. This CDR3 comprises 15 residues. Trimming stripped 4 bases from V and 7 bases from J, with 16 bases between. All participating donors were Caucasian adults from Nashville, Tennessee. Regarding this clone: Its antigen remains unidentified.

Some clones are missing from TCRdb's copy, which holds only in-frame ones; the method was immunoSEQ multiplex PCR. The sample records 2 million to 2.5 million clones, 92% being singletons. The sample was naive CD4+ T cells from PBMCs. Indicated subset: CD45RA+ positively selected. The sequence came from a man aged 18-30 years in good health. Some clones in this sample may be carry-over from other donors' samples. This chain uses TRBV18 with TRBJ1-4; D remains unclear. CDR3 protein: CASSQTGFSAEKLFF. The CDR3 DNA sequence: TGTGCCAGCTCACAAACGGGTTTTAGCGCTGAAAAACTGTTTTTT.